What follows are 27 T cell receptor beta chains derived from one specimen sequenced in a study of high-grade serous ovarian cancer treatment subgroups. Libraries were prepared by immunoSEQ multiplex PCR; TCRdb keeps only in-frame clonotypes and omits some of them. The table lists roughly 4,000 clones, 65% to 90% of them singletons, with less than 5% in the top ten. Tumor samples were obtained before definitive surgery or chemotherapy. The source material was tumor tissue. These receptors originate from a human donor with high-grade serous ovarian cancer.

This clone was detected only a few times. This chain links TRBV30 with TRBJ1-6; D is perhaps TRBD1 (6 bases). This CDR3 is 14 amino acids long. V was pared by 8 bases and J by 9 bases, with 20 bases between. From germline, CDR1 is GTSNPN and CDR2 SVGIG (reference sequence). This CDR3 is CARGSLDRSSPLHF. Written as DNA, the CDR3 is TGTGCCAGAGGAAGCCTCGACAGGAGTTCACCCCTCCACTTT.

This chain joins TRBV7-6 and TRBJ1-1; TRBD1 aligns across 8 bases. The CDR3 loop spans 14 amino acids. V dropped 5 bases and J dropped 5; count of bases not matched to a gene: 7. Germline CDR1 reads SGHVS; CDR2 reads FNYEAQ. CDR3 DNA sequence: TGTGCCAGCAGCGAACAGGGGGGGGGAACTGAAGCTTTCTTT. This encodes CASSEQGGGTEAFF.

This chain joins TRBV5-1 and TRBJ1-2; 11 bases line up with TRBD1. This CDR3 is 14 amino acids long. Trimming cost V 3 bases and J 7 bases; bases outside gene matches: 5. Germline assignment: CDR1 SGHRS and CDR2 YFSETQ. The CDR3 DNA reads TGCGCCAGCAGCTGGACAGGGGGCGCGGGTGGCTACACCTTC. Translating gives CASSWTGGAGGYTF. Looking up the rest from reference TRBV5-1 and TRBJ1-2 gives the full variable domain: KAGVTQTPRYLIKTRGQQVTLSCSPISGHRSVSWYQQTPGQGLQFLFEYFSETQRNKGNFPGRFSGRQFSNSRSEMNVSTLELGDSALYLCASSWTGGAGGYTFGSGTRLTVV.

The chain has TRBV6-1 and TRBJ1-1; no firm D call. V gave up 2 bases and J gave up 2 bases, with 6 bases separating them. The CDR3 spans 13 residues. The germline gives CDR1 MNHNS, CDR2 SASEGT. The CDR3 region has the DNA TGTGCCAGCAGTGAATTAGCTAACACTGAAGCTTTCTTT. Its translation: CASSELANTEAFF.

The chain links TRBV12-5 to TRBJ2-3; no firm D call. Germline V gives CDR1 LGHNT, CDR2 FRNRAP. The V end was cut by 6 bases, the J end by 2 bases, with 12 bases between. The length of the CDR3 is 14 residues. CDR3 DNA sequence: TGTGCTAGTGGCCTCATGGCTCACACAGATACGCAGTATTTT. Translated: CASGLMAHTDTQYF.

The V gene is TRBV5-5, the J gene TRBJ1-3; 7 bases are shared with TRBD1. The germline CDR1 and CDR2 sequences are SGHKS and YYEKEE (reference sequence). J was trimmed by 2 bases and V by 4 bases; bases with no gene match: 6. This CDR3 has 15 residues. The DNA of the CDR3 is TGTGCCAGCAGCCGTACCGGGACAGCTGGAAACACCATATATTTT. Its protein is CASSRTGTAGNTIYF.

The chain links TRBV20-1 to TRBJ1-2; D is undetermined. The V end lost 2 bases, the J end lost 8 bases, and 9 bases lay between the germline ends. This CDR3 is built from 11 residues. The V gene's germline CDR1 is DFQATT and CDR2 SNEGSKA (reference sequence). This chain's CDR3 is CSARRQEGYTF. Here the CDR3 DNA reads TGCAGTGCTAGAAGGCAGGAAGGCTACACCTTC.

This clone was seen once. The gene calls are TRBV5-1 and TRBJ1-1; the match to TRBD1 covers 9 bases. Germline CDR1 reads SGHRS; CDR2 reads YFSETQ. The J segment lost 7 bases and the V segment lost 3 bases, leaving 7 bases of the junction unmatched. The CDR3 contains 14 residues. DNA for the CDR3: TGCGCCAGCAGCTCCGGGACAGGGTTAATTGAAGCTTTCTTT. Amino acids: CASSSGTGLIEAFF.

This clone was observed a few times. The chain recombines TRBV6-5 with TRBJ2-3; no clear D. The CDR3 spans 14 residues. The V end lost 6 bases, the J end lost 2 bases, and 12 bases lay between the germline ends. Germline V lookup: CDR1 MNHEY, CDR2 SVGAGI. The CDR3 region is CASSFTENTDTQYF. In nucleotides, the CDR3 is TGTGCCAGCAGCTTTACAGAGAACACAGATACGCAGTATTTT.

The chain is built from TRBV7-9 and TRBJ2-3; no clear D gene. The CDR3 is made up of 13 amino acids. Germline V lookup: CDR1 SEHNR, CDR2 FQNEAQ (reference sequence). The V end was cut by 3 bases, the J end by 4 bases, with 8 bases between. The DNA for the CDR3 is TGTGCCAGCAGCTTCGAAGTGGCAGATACGCAGTATTTT. Amino acid sequence: CASSFEVADTQYF. Full variable domain (missing parts from reference TRBV7-9 and TRBJ2-3): DTGVSQNPRHKITKRGQNVTFRCDPISEHNRLYWYRQTLGQGPEFLTYFQNEAQLEKSRLLSDRFSAERPKGSFSTLEIQRTEQGDSAMYLCASSFEVADTQYFGPGTRLTVL.

The J gene is TRBJ2-3, the V gene TRBV7-9; D call uncertain. V was pared by 11 bases and J by 2 bases, with 11 bases between. The germline V gene has CDR1 SEHNR and CDR2 FQNEAQ (reference sequence). The CDR3 extends over 12 amino acids. The CDR3 sequence is CALWQVTDTQYF. DNA of the CDR3: TGTGCCCTGTGGCAGGTCACAGATACGCAGTATTTT.

The rearrangement joins TRBV2 to TRBJ2-5, with D possibly TRBD2 on 5 matching bases. Germline V gives CDR1 SNHLY, CDR2 FYNNEI. Between the trimmed V and J ends, which lost 7 bases and 1 base, there was a span of 16 bases. This CDR3 spans 15 amino acids. CDR3 nucleotides: TGTGCCAGCATCATAAGCGACTATCTCCAAGAGACCCAGTACTTC. This translates into CASIISDYLQETQYF. The full variable domain, in which reference TRBV2 and TRBJ2-5 provide the parts outside the CDR3, is EPEVTQTPSHQVTQMGQEVILRCVPISNHLYFYWYRQILGQKVEFLVSFYNNEISEKSEIFDDQFSVERPDGSNFTLKIRSTKLEDSAMYFCASIISDYLQETQYFGPGTRLLVL.

This clone was counted only a few times. V is TRBV5-4 and J is TRBJ1-2; D is uncertain. Trimming cost V 0 bases and J 8 bases, with 14 bases left between them. This CDR3 spans 14 amino acids. Germline V CDR1 and CDR2: SGHNT, YYREEE (reference sequence). The CDR3 spells CASSLDGVMGGYTF. CDR3 coding DNA: TGTGCCAGCAGCTTGGACGGGGTTATGGGGGGCTACACCTTC.

The J gene is TRBJ2-7, the V gene TRBV7-2; the D gene is possibly TRBD1 (6 bases). The V gene lost 5 bases and the J gene lost 8 bases, with 16 bases spanning the gap. This CDR3 spans 13 amino acids. Germline-derived CDR1 and CDR2 are SGHTA and FQGNSA. The CDR3: CASSPGTQRKQYF. CDR3 DNA: TGTGCCAGCAGCCCCGGGACACAAAGAAAGCAGTACTTC.

The CDR3 sequence is CASSLAGSEQYF. CDR3 nucleotide sequence: TGCGCCAGCAGCTTGGCGGGGTCGGAGCAGTACTTC. The V gene is TRBV5-1, the J gene TRBJ2-7, with a weak D call TRBD2 (5 bases). Germline V CDR1 and CDR2: SGHRS, YFSETQ. Trimming left V 0 bases short and J 7 bases short, with 8 bases between. There are 12 residues in the CDR3.

The chain carries TRBV29-1 and TRBJ2-7, with 9 bases lining up with TRBD1. The junction had 10 bases not matched to a gene; V was cut back by 4 bases and J by 3 bases. The CDR3 extends over 15 amino acids. The germline V gene has CDR1 SQVTM and CDR2 ANQGSEA. CDR3 amino acids: CSVGGTGTGFYEQYF. CDR3 coding DNA: TGCAGCGTTGGGGGAACCGGGACAGGGTTCTACGAGCAGTACTTC.

The chain has TRBV5-4 and TRBJ1-3, with D perhaps TRBD1 (6 bases). V was trimmed by 1 base and J by 8 bases, leaving 10 bases between them. There are 13 residues in the CDR3. Germline CDR1 reads SGHNT; CDR2 reads YYREEE (reference sequence). CDR3 coding DNA: TGTGCCAGCAGCTTGAGGGGGGAGGACACCATATATTTT. Encoded protein: CASSLRGEDTIYF.

This clone occurred once. This chain uses TRBV6-6 with TRBJ2-7; TRBD1 matches at 7 bases. Unmatched junction bases numbered 9, after V lost 6 bases and J lost 1 base. The CDR3 totals 15 residues. Germline loops: CDR1 MNHNY, CDR2 SVGAGI (reference sequence). The CDR3 DNA reads as TGTGCCAGCAGCCCAAATACAGGGGTTTCCTACGAGCAGTACTTC. This sequence encodes CASSPNTGVSYEQYF.

This chain joins TRBV5-4 and TRBJ1-1, with unresolved D. In germline, CDR1 is SGHNT, CDR2 YYREEE (reference sequence). The germline V and J ends were trimmed by 4 bases and 3 bases, with 7 bases remaining between them. The CDR3 sequence is 12 residues long. DNA of the CDR3: TGTGCCAGCAGCCAGATGGACACTGAAGCTTTCTTT. This encodes CASSQMDTEAFF.

The chain recombines TRBV27 with TRBJ1-1; no definite D call. V lost 5 bases and J 7 bases, leaving 17 bases between the germline ends. The germline V gene encodes CDR1 MNHEY and CDR2 SMNVEV (reference sequence). This CDR3 has 14 residues. Here the CDR3 reads CASSLLVGSLEAFF. The DNA of the CDR3 is TGTGCCAGCAGTCTCCTTGTGGGGTCCCTTGAAGCTTTCTTT.

The chain couples TRBV6-1 to TRBJ1-2; D is possibly TRBD1 (6 bases). Trimming took off 8 bases at V and 3 bases at J, with 10 bases between the two ends. Germline lookup yields CDR1 MNHNS and CDR2 SASEGT. This CDR3 region has 12 residues. As DNA, the CDR3 is TGTGCCAGCGGGCACAGGGACTATGGCTACACCTTC. This codes for CASGHRDYGYTF.

The chain couples TRBV5-8 to TRBJ2-7, with D unclear. This CDR3 spans 12 amino acids. Germline V gene data show CDR1 as SGHTS and CDR2 as YDEGEE. Trimming cost V 0 bases and J 4 bases, with 5 bases left between them. The CDR3 DNA sequence: TGTGCCAGCAGCTTGGCGATATACGAGCAGTACTTC. Amino acid sequence: CASSLAIYEQYF.

The chain joins TRBV7-9 to TRBJ2-5, with D possibly being TRBD2 (5 bases). The V end lost 4 bases, the J end lost 5 bases, and 14 bases lay between the germline ends. The length of the CDR3 is 14 residues. Germline assignment: CDR1 SEHNR and CDR2 FQNEAQ (reference sequence). The DNA of the CDR3 is TGTGCCAGCAGCTCCTGGACTTCCGGGGAGACCCAGTACTTC. This sequence encodes CASSSWTSGETQYF. Full variable domain (remainder filled in from reference TRBV7-9 and TRBJ2-5): DTGVSQNPRHKITKRGQNVTFRCDPISEHNRLYWYRQTLGQGPEFLTYFQNEAQLEKSRLLSDRFSAERPKGSFSTLEIQRTEQGDSAMYLCASSSWTSGETQYFGPGTRLLVL.

This clone has only a few counts. The chain is built from TRBV10-3 and TRBJ1-3; D is uncertain. Per the germline V gene, CDR1 is ENHRY and CDR2 is SYGVKD. The V end lost 9 bases, the J end lost 2 bases, and 17 bases lay between the germline ends. The CDR3 is 15 amino acids. CDR3 residues: CAIGMTTTAGNTIYF. For the CDR3, the DNA is TGTGCCATTGGTATGACGACCACGGCTGGAAACACCATATATTTT.

The J gene is TRBJ2-3, the V gene TRBV5-1; 9 nucleotides agree with TRBD2. CDR3 length: 15 amino acids. V was pared by 0 bases and J by 1 base, with 0 bases of the junction left unmatched. Germline assignment: CDR1 SGHRS and CDR2 YFSETQ. Written as DNA, the CDR3 is TGCGCCAGCAGCTTGGGGACTAGCGGCACAGATACGCAGTATTTT. Amino acids: CASSLGTSGTDTQYF. The variable domain in full, with the rest retrieved from reference TRBV5-1 and TRBJ2-3, is KAGVTQTPRYLIKTRGQQVTLSCSPISGHRSVSWYQQTPGQGLQFLFEYFSETQRNKGNFPGRFSGRQFSNSRSEMNVSTLELGDSALYLCASSLGTSGTDTQYFGPGTRLTVL.

J is TRBJ1-6 and V is TRBV7-8; TRBD1 aligns across 7 bases. The ends lost 4 bases at V and 8 bases at J; junction bases unmatched: 5. The CDR3 extends over 14 amino acids. Germline V gives CDR1 SGHVS, CDR2 FQNEAQ. The CDR3 bases are TGTGCCAGCAGCTCGACAGGGAACGATTCACCCCTCCACTTT. Protein product: CASSSTGNDSPLHF.

This clone has only a few counts. The chain links TRBV28 to TRBJ1-2; D call uncertain. The V gene lost 1 base and the J gene lost 3 bases, with 6 bases spanning the gap. The CDR3 is made up of 13 amino acids. The germline V gene has CDR1 MDHEN and CDR2 SYDVKM. CDR3 nucleotide sequence: TGTGCCAGCAGTTTATCCGGATACTATGGCTACACCTTC. Protein: CASSLSGYYGYTF.